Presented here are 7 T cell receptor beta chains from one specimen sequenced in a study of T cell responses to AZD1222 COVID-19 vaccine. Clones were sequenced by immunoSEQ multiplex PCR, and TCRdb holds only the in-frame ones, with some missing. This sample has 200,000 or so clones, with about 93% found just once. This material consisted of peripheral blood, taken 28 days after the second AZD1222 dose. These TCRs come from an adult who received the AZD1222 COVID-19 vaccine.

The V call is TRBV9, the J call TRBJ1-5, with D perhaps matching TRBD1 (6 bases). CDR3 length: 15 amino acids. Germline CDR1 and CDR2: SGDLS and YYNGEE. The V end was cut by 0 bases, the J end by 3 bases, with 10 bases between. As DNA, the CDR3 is TGTGCCAGCAGCGTAGCGCCAGGGGACAATCAGCCCCAGCATTTT. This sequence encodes CASSVAPGDNQPQHF.

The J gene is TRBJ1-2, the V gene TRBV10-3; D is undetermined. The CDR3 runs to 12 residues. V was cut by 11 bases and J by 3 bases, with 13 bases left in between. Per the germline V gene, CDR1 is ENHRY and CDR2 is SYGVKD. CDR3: CAGNGDDYGYTF. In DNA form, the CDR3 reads TGTGCCGGAAACGGGGATGACTATGGCTACACCTTC.

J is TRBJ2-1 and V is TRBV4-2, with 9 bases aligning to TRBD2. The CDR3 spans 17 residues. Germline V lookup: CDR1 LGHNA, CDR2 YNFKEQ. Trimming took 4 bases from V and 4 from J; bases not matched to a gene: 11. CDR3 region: CASSPSPASGEYNEQFF. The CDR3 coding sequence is TGTGCCAGCAGCCCAAGCCCCGCTAGCGGGGAATACAATGAGCAGTTCTTC.

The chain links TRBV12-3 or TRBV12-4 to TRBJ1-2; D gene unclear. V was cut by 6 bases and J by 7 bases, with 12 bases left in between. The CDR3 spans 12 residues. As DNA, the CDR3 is TGTGCCAGCAGCCGTTTCCCGAGTGGCTACACCTTC. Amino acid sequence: CASSRFPSGYTF.

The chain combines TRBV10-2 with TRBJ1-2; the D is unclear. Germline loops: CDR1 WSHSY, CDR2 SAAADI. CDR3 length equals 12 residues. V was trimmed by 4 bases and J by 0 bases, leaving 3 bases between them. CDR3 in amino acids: CASSGANYGYTF. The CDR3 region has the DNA TGCGCCAGCAGTGGGGCTAACTATGGCTACACCTTC.

The CDR3, as DNA: TGTGCCAGCACCCTACTCGGGGGGTCACCCCTCCACTTT. Its translation is CASTLLGGSPLHF. The chain joins TRBV6-5 to TRBJ1-6, with D maybe TRBD1 (5 bases). Per the germline V gene, CDR1 is MNHEY and CDR2 is SVGAGI. This CDR3 has 13 amino acids. The germline V and J ends were trimmed by 7 bases and 10 bases, with 14 bases remaining between them.

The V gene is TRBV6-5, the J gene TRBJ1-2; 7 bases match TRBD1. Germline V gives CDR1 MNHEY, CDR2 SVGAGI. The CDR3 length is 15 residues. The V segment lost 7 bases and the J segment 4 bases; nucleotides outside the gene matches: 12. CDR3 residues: CASTPTGTQGYGYTF. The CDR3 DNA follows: TGTGCCAGCACTCCGACAGGGACCCAGGGCTATGGCTACACCTTC.